This TCR beta chain was sequenced for a study of T cells after yellow fever vaccination (dated by TCRdb to the late 2010s). For the wider study: The SMART-Seq v4 Ultra Low Input RNA kit was used to prepare libraries from fractions with low cell numbers. To follow T-cell clones before and after both primary and booster YFV17D yellow fever vaccination, bulk TCR alpha and beta repertoires underwent longitudinal sequencing. The cohort comprised two healthy male donors, one aged 18 to 30 and one aged 30 to 39 years. Blood was drawn at multiple timepoints before and after primary and secondary immunization, with bulk PBMC replicates and cell subsets isolated.

Interpreted using the paper, the treatment or condition label stands for: live attenuated yellow fever vaccine strain. Two biological replicates of bulk PBMCs were collected at each blood-draw timepoint. A standard Ficoll-Paque protocol was used to isolate PBMCs from peripheral blood. TriZol was used to extract RNA from bulk PBMCs, CD4 and CD8 fractions, and dextramer-positive and dextramer-negative fractions. What the study reported, not specific to this receptor: After the booster, most of the clones that had expanded following primary vaccination were detected again (roughly 97% of CD4 and 80% to 90% of CD8), which suggests that memory was broadly maintained. A small fraction of clonotypes showed up in both the CD4 and CD8 compartments, probably as a result of convergent recombination. Computational filtering was required because FACS-sorted repertoires could contain abundant contaminating clonotypes from the bulk population. Because only a couple of donors were included in the study, the extent to which the findings can be generalized is limited. The secondary T-cell response was weaker than the primary response but faster, peaking on day 5 instead of day 15.

Remarks on this clonotype: The antigen it binds to is not known. Within one base of it there is no much larger clone, and no base qualities were kept.

TCR cDNA was synthesized by 5'RACE template switching, through which a universal primer site and unique molecular identifiers were introduced. cDNA synthesis was primed from both the TCR alpha and TCR beta constant segments. Two PCR steps were used to amplify libraries, with sample barcodes and sequencing adapters being added in the second step. Sequencing of libraries was performed on Illumina HiSeq 2500 (2x100 bp) or NovaSeq (2x150 bp). From the authors' description of their analysis: MIGEC handled demultiplexing of reads and collapsing into UMI consensus sequences, while MiXCR performed V(D)J alignment. Clonotypes responding to the vaccine were identified with edgeR on replicate PBMC samples, with the criteria of FDR below 0.01 and a log2 fold change above 5 up to day 15. Each bulk clonotype was labeled CD4 or CD8 based on which sequenced repertoire, CD4 or CD8, contained the clonotype at higher abundance. Starting from the raw public reads, TCRdb applied fastp trimming at Q25, assembled clones with MiXCR and retained in-frame beta chains. Every CDR3 protein is listed once, alongside the most common genes and DNA of its rows. What appears here as the V and J calls and clone size reflects TCRdb's work, not the paper's. The sample table records more than 350,000 distinct CDR3 sequences; around 10% of these occur just once. In total, the top ten clones hold roughly 18% of the sample.

The CDR3 contains 15 residues, cysteine and phenylalanine counted. The entry retains the CDR3 DNA only, 45 bases that are in frame from base 1. Reading the germline V gene (reference sequence) gives CDR1 SEHNR and CDR2 FQNEAQ. Between the V and J ends, shortened by 7 bases and 3 bases respectively, the junction contains 16 bases. The receptor comes from a man aged 18 to 29 who received the YFV17D yellow fever vaccine. The specimen comprised PBMCs, sampled on the day of the first yellow fever vaccination. The V and J segments used are TRBV7-9 and TRBJ2-1; the D segment cannot be called with confidence. The CDR3 protein: CASTLTGHHYNEQFF. The sequenced DNA: TGTGCCAGCACTTTGACCGGGCACCACTACAATGAGCAGTTCTTC.